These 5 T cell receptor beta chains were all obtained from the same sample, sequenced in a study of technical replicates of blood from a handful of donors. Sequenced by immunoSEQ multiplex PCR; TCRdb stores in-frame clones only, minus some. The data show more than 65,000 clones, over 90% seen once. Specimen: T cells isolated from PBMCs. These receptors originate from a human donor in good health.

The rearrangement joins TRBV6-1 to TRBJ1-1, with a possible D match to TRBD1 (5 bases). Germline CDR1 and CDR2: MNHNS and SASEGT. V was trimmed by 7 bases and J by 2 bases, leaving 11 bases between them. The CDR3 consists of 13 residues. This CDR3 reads CASTGGDNTEAFF. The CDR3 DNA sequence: TGTGCCAGCACCGGGGGTGATAACACTGAAGCTTTCTTT.

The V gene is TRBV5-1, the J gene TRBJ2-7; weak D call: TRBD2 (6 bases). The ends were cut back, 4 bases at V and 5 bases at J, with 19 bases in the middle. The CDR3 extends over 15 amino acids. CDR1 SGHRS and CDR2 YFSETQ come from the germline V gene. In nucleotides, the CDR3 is TGCGCCAGCAGCCCGGGCGGGACCCTTAGCCACGAGCAGTACTTC. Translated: CASSPGGTLSHEQYF.

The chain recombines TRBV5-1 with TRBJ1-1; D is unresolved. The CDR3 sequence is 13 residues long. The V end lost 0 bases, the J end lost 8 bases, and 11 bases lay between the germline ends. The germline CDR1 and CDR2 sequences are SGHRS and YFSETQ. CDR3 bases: TGCGCCAGCAGCTTGGATTTGTCCCGGGAAGCTTTCTTT. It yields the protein CASSLDLSREAFF.

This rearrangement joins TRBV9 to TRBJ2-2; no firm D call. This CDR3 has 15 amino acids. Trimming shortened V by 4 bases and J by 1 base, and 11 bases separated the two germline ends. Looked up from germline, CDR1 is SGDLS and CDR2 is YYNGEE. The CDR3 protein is CASSPVAGNTGELFF. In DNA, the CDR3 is TGTGCCAGCAGCCCGGTGGCAGGGAACACCGGGGAGCTGTTTTTT. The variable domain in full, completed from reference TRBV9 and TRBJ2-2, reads DSGVTQTPKHLITATGQRVTLRCSPRSGDLSVYWYQQSLDQGLQFLIQYYNGEERAKGNILERFSAQQFPDLHSELNLSSLELGDSALYFCASSPVAGNTGELFFGEGSRLTVL.

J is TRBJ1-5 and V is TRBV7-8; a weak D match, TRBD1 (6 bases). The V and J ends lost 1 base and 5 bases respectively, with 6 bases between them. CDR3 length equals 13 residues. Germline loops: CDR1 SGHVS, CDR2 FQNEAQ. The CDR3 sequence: CASSLDRDQPQHF. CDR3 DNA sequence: TGTGCCAGCAGCTTAGACAGGGATCAGCCCCAGCATTTT. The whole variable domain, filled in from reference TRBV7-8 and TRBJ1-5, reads GAGVSQSPRYKVAKRGQDVALRCDPISGHVSLFWYQQALGQGPEFLTYFQNEAQLDKSGLPSDRFFAERPEGSVSTLKIQRTQQEDSAVYLCASSLDRDQPQHFGDGTRLSIL.